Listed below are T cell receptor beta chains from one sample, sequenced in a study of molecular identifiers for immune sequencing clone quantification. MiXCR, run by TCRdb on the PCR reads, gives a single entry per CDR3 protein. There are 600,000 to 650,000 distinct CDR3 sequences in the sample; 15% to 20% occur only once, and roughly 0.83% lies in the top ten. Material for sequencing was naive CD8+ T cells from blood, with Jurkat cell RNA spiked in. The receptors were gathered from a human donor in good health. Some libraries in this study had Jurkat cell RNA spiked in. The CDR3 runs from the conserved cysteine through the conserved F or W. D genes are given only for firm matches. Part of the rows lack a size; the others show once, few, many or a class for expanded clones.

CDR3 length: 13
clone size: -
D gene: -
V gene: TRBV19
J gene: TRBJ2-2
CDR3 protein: CASSILGTGELFF
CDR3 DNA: TGTGCCAGTAGTATCTTAGGGACCGGGGAGCTGTTTTTT

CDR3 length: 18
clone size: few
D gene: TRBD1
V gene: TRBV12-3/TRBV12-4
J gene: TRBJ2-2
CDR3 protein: CASSPSAADRGGTGELFF
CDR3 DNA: TGTGCCAGCAGCCCCTCGGCTGCCGACAGGGGTGGCACCGGGGAGCTGTTTTTT

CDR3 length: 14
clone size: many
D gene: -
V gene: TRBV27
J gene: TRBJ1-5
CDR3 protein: CASTPGVGNQPQHF
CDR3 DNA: TGTGCCAGTACCCCGGGGGTTGGCAATCAGCCCCAGCATTTT

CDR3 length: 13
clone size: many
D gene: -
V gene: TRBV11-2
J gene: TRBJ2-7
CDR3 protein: CASSLGAPYEQYF
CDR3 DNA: TGTGCCAGCAGCTTAGGGGCCCCCTACGAGCAGTACTTC

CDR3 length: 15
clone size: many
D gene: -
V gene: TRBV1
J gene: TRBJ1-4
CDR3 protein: CTSSRNGQGAEKLFF
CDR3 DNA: TGCACCAGCAGCAGAAACGGACAGGGGGCAGAAAAACTGTTTTTT

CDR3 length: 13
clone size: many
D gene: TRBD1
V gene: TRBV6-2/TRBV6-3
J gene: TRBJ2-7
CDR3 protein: CASSYGQGFEQYF
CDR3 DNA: TGTGCCAGCAGTTACGGACAGGGTTTCGAGCAGTACTTC

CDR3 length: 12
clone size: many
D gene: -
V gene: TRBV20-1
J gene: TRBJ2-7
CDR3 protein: CSARFSSYEQYF
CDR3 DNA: TGCAGTGCTCGATTCAGCTCCTACGAGCAGTACTTC

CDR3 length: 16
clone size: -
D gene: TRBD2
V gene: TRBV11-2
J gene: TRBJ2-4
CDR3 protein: CASSLDLAGGYDIQYF
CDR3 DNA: TGTGCCAGCAGCTTAGATCTTGCGGGGGGGTATGACATTCAGTACTTC

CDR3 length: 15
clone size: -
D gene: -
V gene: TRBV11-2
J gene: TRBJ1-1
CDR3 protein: CASSFDRNWQTEAFF
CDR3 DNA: TGTGCCAGCAGCTTTGATAGGAATTGGCAGACTGAAGCTTTCTTT

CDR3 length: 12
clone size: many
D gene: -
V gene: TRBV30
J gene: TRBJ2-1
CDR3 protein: CAWSIEYNEQFF
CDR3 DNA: TGTGCCTGGAGTATAGAGTACAATGAGCAGTTCTTC

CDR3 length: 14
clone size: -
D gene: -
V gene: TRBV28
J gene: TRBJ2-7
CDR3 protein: CASRLESGFYEQYF
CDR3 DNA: TGTGCCAGCAGGCTGGAGAGCGGGTTCTACGAGCAGTACTTC

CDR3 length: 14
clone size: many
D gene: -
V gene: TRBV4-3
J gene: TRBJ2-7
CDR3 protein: CASSRRDIPYEQYF
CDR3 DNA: TGCGCCAGCAGCCGAAGGGACATCCCCTACGAGCAGTACTTC

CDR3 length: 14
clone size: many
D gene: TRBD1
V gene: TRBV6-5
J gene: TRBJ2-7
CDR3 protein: CASSWTGEGYEQYF
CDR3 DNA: TGTGCCAGCAGCTGGACAGGAGAGGGTTACGAGCAGTACTTC

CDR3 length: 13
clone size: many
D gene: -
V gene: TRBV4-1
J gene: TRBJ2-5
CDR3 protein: CASSQALEETQYF
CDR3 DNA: TGCGCCAGCAGCCAAGCCCTCGAAGAGACCCAGTACTTC

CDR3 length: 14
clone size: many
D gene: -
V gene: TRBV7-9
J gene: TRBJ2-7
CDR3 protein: CASSLAPRGDEQYF
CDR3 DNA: TGTGCCAGCAGCTTGGCCCCGAGGGGCGACGAGCAGTACTTC

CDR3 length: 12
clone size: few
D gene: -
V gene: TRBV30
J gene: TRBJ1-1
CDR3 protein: CAWSANLAEAFF
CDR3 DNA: TGTGCCTGGAGTGCTAATCTCGCTGAAGCTTTCTTT

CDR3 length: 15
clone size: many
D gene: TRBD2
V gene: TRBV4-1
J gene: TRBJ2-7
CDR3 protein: CASSQDPGLAYEQYF
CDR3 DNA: TGCGCCAGCAGCCAAGACCCGGGACTAGCTTACGAGCAGTACTTC

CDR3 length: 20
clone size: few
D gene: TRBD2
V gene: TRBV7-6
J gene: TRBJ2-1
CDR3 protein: CASSQISGRAKHSSYNEQFF
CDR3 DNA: TGTGCCAGCAGCCAAATTAGCGGGAGGGCCAAACATAGCTCCTACAATGAGCAGTTCTTC